The 25 T cell receptor beta chains below come from one sample, sequenced in a study of T cells after yellow fever vaccination. TCRdb ran MiXCR on the 5' RACE reads and lists one entry per CDR3 protein. The sample contains more than 95,000 distinct CDR3 sequences, about 6.8% of which appear only once. Sequencing used CD4+ T cells sorted from PBMCs, obtained around 45 days after the first yellow fever vaccination. Receptor source: a man between 18 and 35 years old who received the YFV17D yellow fever vaccine.

Of note for this clonotype: This could be a read error, since a much larger clone is one nucleotide away. The chain uses TRBV5-1 and TRBJ1-4; the D is unclear. CDR1 is SGHRS and CDR2 is YFSETQ in the germline V gene. This CDR3 spans 14 amino acids. Written as DNA, the CDR3 is TGCGCCAGCAGCTTCGGAGCCGCTGGTGAAAAACTGCTTTTT. It is translated as CASSFGAAGEKLLF. Full variable domain (outside the CDR3, taken from reference TRBV5-1 and TRBJ1-4): KAGVTQTPRYLIKTRGQQVTLSCSPISGHRSVSWYQQTPGQGLQFLFEYFSETQRNKGNFPGRFSGRQFSNSRSEMNVSTLELGDSALYLCASSFGAAGEKLLFGSGTQLSVL.

The chain couples TRBV6-1 to TRBJ1-4; D might be TRBD1 (5 bases). CDR3 length equals 13 residues. Germline V gene data show CDR1 as MNHNS and CDR2 as SASEGT. Deletions cut 4 bases from V and 8 bases from J, with 11 bases between. The CDR3 nucleotides are TGTGCCAGCAGTGCGGGCGGGGCCGAAAAACTGTTTTTT. Residues: CASSAGGAEKLFF.

The chain couples TRBV7-2 to TRBJ2-5, with D possibly matching TRBD2 (5 bases). The CDR3 sequence is 14 residues long. Germline V CDR1 and CDR2: SGHTA, FQGNSA. V was clipped by 6 bases and J by 4 bases, with 15 bases between them. In DNA form, the CDR3 reads TGTGCCAGCAGTCCAGGACTCCTCCGAGAGACCCAGTACTTC. Translating it yields CASSPGLLRETQYF.

This clonotype was counted ten times or more. CDR3 nucleotide sequence: TGTGCCAGCAGTTTGACTTTCAATGAGCAGTTCTTC. Protein: CASSLTFNEQFF. The rearrangement links TRBV28 to TRBJ2-1; D remains unclear. Trimming cost V 3 bases and J 6 bases, with 6 bases left between them. CDR1 and CDR2 (germline): MDHEN, SYDVKM. This CDR3 is 12 amino acids long.

The chain combines TRBV2 with TRBJ2-7; maybe TRBD2 (5 bases). The CDR3 sequence is 13 residues long. V was pared by 6 bases and J by 5 bases, with 14 bases between. Germline loops: CDR1 SNHLY, CDR2 FYNNEI. CDR3 region: CASRAGMNNEQYF. For the CDR3, the DNA is TGTGCCAGCAGGGCCGGGATGAACAACGAGCAGTACTTC.

This clonotype showed up many times. The chain uses TRBV3-1 and TRBJ2-7, with D perhaps TRBD1 (5 bases). The CDR3 covers 15 residues. Trimming left V 1 base short and J 1 base short, with 11 bases between. In germline, CDR1 is LGHDT, CDR2 YNNKEL (reference sequence). CDR3 bases: TGTGCCAGCAGCCAAGTTCCCAGACAGTCCTACGAGCAGTACTTC. Translation: CASSQVPRQSYEQYF.

This clonotype was picked up many times. The CDR3 here is CASSQDHGESEQYF. For the CDR3, the DNA is TGCGCCAGCAGCCAAGATCACGGGGAAAGCGAGCAGTACTTC. The chain carries TRBV4-3 and TRBJ2-7; maybe TRBD2 (5 bases). The germline CDR1 and CDR2 sequences are LGHNA and YSLEER. The germline V and J ends were trimmed by 0 bases and 6 bases, with 12 bases remaining between them. The CDR3 covers 14 residues.

In this sample, this clonotype turned up many times. The V and J genes are TRBV20-1 and TRBJ1-4; D gene uncertain. Germline V gene lookup returns CDR1 DFQATT and CDR2 SNEGSKA (reference sequence). Trimming pared 6 bases from V and 2 bases from J, leaving 10 bases between. The CDR3 is 13 amino acids. The CDR3 spells CSASIVTNEKLFF. The DNA for the CDR3 is TGCAGTGCCTCGATAGTGACTAATGAAAAACTGTTTTTT.

This clonotype was seen many times. The V and J genes are TRBV6-1 and TRBJ2-7; D gene uncertain. The ends were cut back, 1 base at V and 0 bases at J, with 13 bases in the middle. CDR3 length equals 16 residues. From germline, CDR1 is MNHNS and CDR2 SASEGT. In nucleotides, the CDR3 is TGTGCCAGCAGTGAAGTATCTTCCTGGGCCTCCTACGAGCAGTACGTC. Residues: CASSEVSSWASYEQYV.

This clonotype came up many times. The genes are TRBV5-6 and TRBJ2-4; 7 bases match TRBD1. Germline values: CDR1 SGHDT, CDR2 YYEEEE. V shed 4 bases and J 7 bases; nucleotides not matched to a gene: 5. CDR3 length: 13 amino acids. CDR3 loop: CASSLDRANIQYF. Written as DNA, the CDR3 is TGTGCCAGCAGCCTAGACAGGGCGAACATTCAGTACTTC.

The sample holds many counts of this clonotype. The J gene is TRBJ2-3, the V gene TRBV20-1; a possible D gene is TRBD2 (7 bases). This CDR3 has 13 amino acids. Trimming took 4 bases from V and 6 from J, leaving 14 bases between them. Germline values: CDR1 DFQATT, CDR2 SNEGSKA (reference sequence). The CDR3 DNA is TGCAGTGCTAAGGGGGGGGGCTGGGATACGCAGTATTTT. Amino acids: CSAKGGGWDTQYF.

This clonotype was recorded at least ten times. This chain joins TRBV6-5 and TRBJ2-6; D is possibly TRBD1 (6 bases). This CDR3 contains 16 residues. The germline V gene encodes CDR1 MNHEY and CDR2 SVGAGI. Trimming shortened V by 2 bases and J by 0 bases, and 8 bases separated the two germline ends. CDR3 loop: CASSYDRPSGANVLTF. The CDR3 bases are TGTGCCAGCAGTTACGACAGGCCCTCTGGGGCCAACGTCCTGACTTTC.

This clonotype was seen many times. Sequence at one end of the junction differs from germline and may be a read error. This chain uses TRBV4-2 with TRBJ2-2; 8 bases map to TRBD2. This CDR3 has 14 amino acids. Germline CDR1 reads LGHNA; CDR2 reads YNFKEQ. This chain's CDR3 is CASSQDSFSGALFF. For the CDR3, the DNA is TGTGCCAGCAGCCAAGATTCCTTTAGCGGGGCGCTGTTTTTT.

Many counts were recorded for this clonotype. The chain has TRBV7-2 and TRBJ1-1; perhaps TRBD1 as D (5 bases). V was shortened by 8 bases and J by 3 bases, with 7 bases between the two germline ends. CDR3 size: 11 residues. CDR1 is SGHTA, CDR2 FQGNSA, per germline. CDR3 residues: CASRGDTEAFF. CDR3 in DNA: TGTGCCAGCCGGGGGGACACTGAAGCTTTCTTT.

Concerning this clonotype itself: Just one base apart from a much larger clone, this may be a read error. The gene calls are TRBV30 and TRBJ1-2; TRBD1 matches at 10 bases. The CDR3 runs to 14 residues. CDR1 GTSNPN and CDR2 SVGIG come from the germline V gene (reference sequence). This CDR3 reads CAWSLGQGVYSYTF. CDR3 in DNA: TGTGCCTGGAGCCTAGGACAGGGGGTCTATAGCTACACCTTC.

This clonotype occurred many times. The chain carries TRBV6-2 or TRBV6-3 and TRBJ2-3, with 8 bases aligning to TRBD2. CDR3 length: 16 amino acids. V lost 0 bases, J lost 2 bases, and 4 bases stayed unmatched. Germline-derived CDR1 and CDR2 are MNHEY and SVGEGT. This chain's CDR3 is CASSYSGRGDTDTQYF. The CDR3 coding sequence is TGTGCCAGCAGTTACTCGGGGCGGGGGGACACAGATACGCAGTATTTT.

This clonotype was found many times. The chain couples TRBV24-1 to TRBJ2-5; D not certain. V lost 4 bases and J lost 8, with 10 bases in between. The germline gives CDR1 KGHDR, CDR2 SFDVKD. This CDR3 has 12 amino acids. CDR3 amino acids: CATSDRAGTQYF. Written as DNA, the CDR3 is TGTGCCACCAGTGACCGCGCCGGCACCCAGTACTTC.

This clonotype was seen ten or more times. The genes are TRBV20-1 and TRBJ2-5; D is ambiguous. V gave up 3 bases and J gave up 6 bases, with 8 bases separating them. The CDR3 length is 11 residues. From germline, CDR1 is DFQATT and CDR2 SNEGSKA (reference sequence). The CDR3 sequence: CSARAGQTQYF. CDR3 DNA: TGCAGTGCTAGGGCCGGTCAGACCCAGTACTTC.

There are many counts of this clonotype. The chain couples TRBV7-2 to TRBJ2-1; D is undetermined. The CDR3 loop spans 15 amino acids. V was trimmed by 5 bases and J by 0 bases, leaving 11 bases between them. Germline CDR1 SGHTA, CDR2 FQGNSA. The chain's CDR3 is CASSPFKGSYNEQFF. CDR3 sequence (DNA): TGTGCCAGCAGCCCCTTCAAAGGCTCCTACAATGAGCAGTTCTTC.

This clonotype was counted ten times or more. J is TRBJ1-5 and V is TRBV12-3 or TRBV12-4; D remains ambiguous. The V end was cut by 6 bases, the J end by 4 bases, with 10 bases between. This CDR3 is 13 amino acids long. CDR3 amino acids: CASRGSGNQPQHF. In DNA, the CDR3 is TGTGCCAGCAGGGGGTCTGGGAATCAGCCCCAGCATTTT.

This clonotype was seen at least ten times. The chain links TRBV4-3 to TRBJ1-1; D is unclear. Trimming left V 4 bases short and J 0 bases short, with 12 bases between. The CDR3 has 15 amino acids. Germline CDR1 LGHNA, CDR2 YSLEER. Here the CDR3 reads CASSRRTAMNTEAFF. CDR3 nucleotides: TGCGCCAGCAGCCGGCGGACCGCCATGAACACTGAAGCTTTCTTT.

This clonotype was observed at least ten times. The J gene is TRBJ2-7, the V gene TRBV5-1, with a tentative D call TRBD1 (6 bases). Germline CDR1 reads SGHRS; CDR2 reads YFSETQ. Trimming took off 3 bases at V and 4 bases at J, with 14 bases between the two ends. The length of the CDR3 is 14 residues. The CDR3 sequence: CASSSRGVVYEQYV. DNA of the CDR3: TGCGCCAGCAGCTCCAGGGGTGTGGTGTACGAGCAGTACGTC.

This clonotype came up many times. V and J are TRBV6-5 and TRBJ2-2; the match to TRBD2 covers 9 bases. With 10 bases clipped from V and 6 bases from J, the junction kept 6 bases outside the gene matches. The CDR3 consists of 13 residues. The germline gives CDR1 MNHEY, CDR2 SVGAGI. This CDR3 is CATIGLAPGELFF. The DNA for the CDR3 is TGTGCCACCATAGGACTAGCGCCCGGGGAGCTGTTTTTT.

In this sample, this clonotype turned up many times. This rearrangement joins TRBV20-1 to TRBJ1-5; D ambiguous. Germline CDR1 DFQATT, CDR2 SNEGSKA (reference sequence). This CDR3 comprises 14 residues. Trimming pared 3 bases from V and 3 bases from J, leaving 12 bases between. The CDR3 coding sequence is TGCAGTGCTAGCCTCCAGGCTTTCAATCAGCCCCAGCATTTT. It is translated as CSASLQAFNQPQHF.

This clonotype was recorded at least ten times. This chain connects TRBV19 to TRBJ2-5; the match to TRBD2 covers 12 bases. There are 14 residues in the CDR3. V dropped 4 bases and J dropped 5; count of bases not matched to a gene: 2. Per germline, CDR1 LNHDA and CDR2 SQIVND (reference sequence). The CDR3 here is CASSRTSGAETQYF. The DNA for the CDR3 is TGTGCCAGTAGTAGGACTAGCGGGGCGGAGACCCAGTACTTC.